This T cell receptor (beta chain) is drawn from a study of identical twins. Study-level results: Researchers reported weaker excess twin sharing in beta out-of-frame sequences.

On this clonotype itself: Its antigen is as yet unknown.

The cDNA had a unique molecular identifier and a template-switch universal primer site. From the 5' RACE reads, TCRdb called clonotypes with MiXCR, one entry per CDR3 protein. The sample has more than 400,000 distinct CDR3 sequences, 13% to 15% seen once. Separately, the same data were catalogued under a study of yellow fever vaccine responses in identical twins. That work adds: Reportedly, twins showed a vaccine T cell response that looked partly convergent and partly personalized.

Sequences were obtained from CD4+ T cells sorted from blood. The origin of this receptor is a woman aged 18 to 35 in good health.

The CDR3 sequence is CSVTSSPGQGYNEQFF. The CDR3 DNA reads TGCAGCGTTACTTCTTCCCCGGGACAGGGATACAATGAGCAGTTCTTC. V gene TRBV29-1 combines with J gene TRBJ2-1, with 9 bases lining up with TRBD1. J lost 4 bases, V lost 5 bases, and 12 bases had no gene match. The CDR3 length is 16 residues. Looked up from germline, CDR1 is SQVTM and CDR2 is ANQGSEA.